The 24 T cell receptor beta chains below were found in one sample sequenced in a study of CD8+CD57+ T cells in acquired aplastic anemia. Investigators profiled TCR beta VDJ and CDR3 from genomic DNA template. MiXCR, run by TCRdb on the reads, gives a single entry per CDR3 protein. The sample comprises approximately 270,000 distinct CDR3 sequences, approximately 55% of which are singletons, and around 7.6% rests with the top ten. The sample was sorted CD4+, CD8+, or CD8+CD57+ T cells (not recorded which) from PBMCs. The receptors originated from a human donor with severe aplastic anemia or a healthy control (not recorded which).

The chain joins TRBV10-3 to TRBJ2-5, with 10 bases aligning to TRBD1. The germline CDR1 and CDR2 sequences are ENHRY and SYGVKD. Losses at the gene ends were 8 bases for V and 7 bases for J; bases not matched to a gene: 10. This CDR3 comprises 14 residues. The CDR3 bases are TGTGCCATCGGGGGGACAGGGGCAGACGGGACCCAGTACTTC. It encodes CAIGGTGADGTQYF.

Many counts were recorded for this clonotype. V and J are TRBV5-1 and TRBJ2-2; possibly TRBD1 or TRBD2 for D (5 bases each). V lost 1 base and J lost 5, with 18 bases in between. Germline CDR1 is SGHRS and CDR2 is YFSETQ. The CDR3 has 17 residues. The DNA for the CDR3 is TGCGCCAGCAGCTTGACGTCGTCGGGGCGCGGGACCGGGGAGCTGTTTTTT. Translating it yields CASSLTSSGRGTGELFF. The full variable domain, in which reference TRBV5-1 and TRBJ2-2 provide the parts outside the CDR3, is KAGVTQTPRYLIKTRGQQVTLSCSPISGHRSVSWYQQTPGQGLQFLFEYFSETQRNKGNFPGRFSGRQFSNSRSEMNVSTLELGDSALYLCASSLTSSGRGTGELFFGEGSRLTVL.

V is TRBV7-7 and J is TRBJ2-3, with D perhaps matching TRBD2 (6 bases). V lost 11 bases, J lost 6 bases, and 21 bases lay in between. The CDR3 is 14 amino acids. Germline CDR1 is SSHAT and CDR2 is FNYEAQ (reference sequence). CDR3: CAGRGITAADTQYF. The CDR3 coding sequence is TGTGCCGGCCGCGGGATCACTGCTGCCGATACGCAGTATTTT.

This clonotype was found a few times. The V call is TRBV7-4, the J call TRBJ1-6, with no clear D. The length of the CDR3 is 18 residues. Trimming left V 1 base short and J 4 bases short, with 17 bases between. Germline CDR1 SGHVT, CDR2 SQSDAQ. CDR3 region: CASSLGWSAAMYNSPLHF. The DNA of the CDR3 is TGTGCCAGCAGCTTAGGGTGGTCAGCTGCGATGTATAATTCACCCCTCCACTTT.

In this sample, this clonotype turned up many times. The chain links TRBV29-1 to TRBJ2-4; TRBD1 is a possible D gene (5 bases). CDR1 is SQVTM, CDR2 ANQGSEA, per germline. The CDR3 spans 13 residues. Between the trimmed V and J ends, which lost 3 bases and 6 bases, there was a span of 12 bases. The CDR3 DNA is TGCAGCGTTGAGGCAGGGCGCAGAAACATTCAGTACTTC. This translates into CSVEAGRRNIQYF.

In the case of this clonotype: This may arise from a read error, as a much more abundant clone is one base away. The chain is built from TRBV9 and TRBJ2-2; unclear D gene. The CDR3 runs to 14 residues. The V gene's germline CDR1 is SGDLS and CDR2 YYNGEE. CDR3 region: CASSSHLNIGELFF. The DNA of the CDR3 is TGTGCCAGCAGCTCGCATTTGAACATCGGGGAGCTGTTTTTT.

The CDR3 DNA is TGTGCCTGGAGTAGGGCGGGGGCGGAGAACACTGAAGCTTTCTTT. This translates into CAWSRAGAENTEAFF. The chain recombines TRBV30 with TRBJ1-1; D might be TRBD1 (6 bases). Trimming took 2 bases from V and 1 from J, leaving 14 bases between them. This CDR3 region has 15 residues. Germline V gene data show CDR1 as GTSNPN and CDR2 as SVGIG (reference sequence).

The chain uses TRBV4-3 and TRBJ1-1; the D is unclear. CDR1 LGHNA and CDR2 YSLEER come from the germline V gene. Trimming took 4 bases from V and 2 from J, leaving 8 bases between them. This CDR3 comprises 13 residues. In nucleotides, the CDR3 is TGCGCCAGCAGCCCTTGGGGAAACACTGAAGCTTTCTTT. Protein product: CASSPWGNTEAFF.

The chain links TRBV20-1 to TRBJ2-5; 11 bases match TRBD2. Germline values: CDR1 DFQATT, CDR2 SNEGSKA (reference sequence). The CDR3 is 13 residues long. V shed 5 bases and J 5 bases; nucleotides not matched to a gene: 4. The CDR3 DNA reads as TGCAGTGCTTTGACTAGCGGGAAGGAGACCCAGTACTTC. Its translation is CSALTSGKETQYF.

With regard to this clonotype: A much larger clone differs by one base, so this may be a read error. V gene TRBV14 combines with J gene TRBJ2-7; 7 bases match TRBD1. Germline CDR1 SGHDN, CDR2 FVKESK. The CDR3 sequence is 17 residues long. The CDR3, as DNA: TGTGCCAGCAGCCAAGATAGGAAAGGGGGCCCCCCCTACGAGCAGCACTTC. Its protein is CASSQDRKGGPPYEQHF.

This clonotype has a count of ten or more. This rearrangement joins TRBV6-5 to TRBJ1-5; D remains ambiguous. The CDR3 has 16 amino acids. The germline CDR1 and CDR2 sequences are MNHEY and SVGAGI. Trimming shortened V by 5 bases and J by 0 bases, and 14 bases separated the two germline ends. This CDR3 is CASSPYREASNQPQHF. The CDR3 DNA reads TGTGCCAGCAGTCCCTACCGGGAGGCTAGCAATCAGCCCCAGCATTTT.

Regarding this clonotype: A read error may account for a junction end that differs from germline. The J gene is TRBJ2-2, the V gene TRBV12-3 or TRBV12-4; maybe TRBD2 (6 bases). The CDR3 spans 12 residues. Here the CDR3 reads CASSLRGGELVF. CDR3 bases: TGTGCCAGCAGTTTAAGGGGCGGGGAGCTGGTTTTT.

This clonotype appeared many times. The genes are TRBV10-3 and TRBJ2-4, with 10 bases that match TRBD1. The CDR3 loop spans 14 amino acids. Germline-derived CDR1 and CDR2 are ENHRY and SYGVKD. Germline trimming cut 6 bases from V and 8 bases from J; bases unmatched to any gene: 7. The CDR3 nucleotides are TGTGCCATCAGGGGGACAGGGGAGTGGGACATTCAGTACTTC. Its translation: CAIRGTGEWDIQYF.

The chain combines TRBV7-2 with TRBJ1-1; D is ambiguous. CDR1 and CDR2 from the germline V gene are SGHTA and FQGNSA. The CDR3 consists of 13 residues. V was trimmed by 1 base and J by 10 bases, leaving 13 bases between them. The DNA of the CDR3 is TGTGCCAGCAGCTTAGACCCCTACACCCGAGCTTTCTTT. Protein: CASSLDPYTRAFF.

This chain connects TRBV2 to TRBJ2-1; D is possibly TRBD2 (7 bases). CDR1 is SNHLY and CDR2 is FYNNEI in the germline V gene. Trimming pared 6 bases from V and 7 bases from J, leaving 13 bases between. This CDR3 has 13 residues. CDR3 protein: CASRPGGKNEQFF. The CDR3 region has the DNA TGTGCCAGCAGGCCGGGGGGCAAAAATGAGCAGTTCTTC.

This clonotype came up a few times. The chain combines TRBV9 with TRBJ2-5; a weak D match, TRBD2 (5 bases). Deletions cut 0 bases from V and 2 bases from J, with 14 bases between. The CDR3 is 16 residues long. Germline values: CDR1 SGDLS, CDR2 YYNGEE. The CDR3 reads CASSVVSGMGQETQYF. CDR3 nucleotides: TGTGCCAGCAGCGTAGTTTCGGGGATGGGGCAAGAGACCCAGTACTTC.

The chain combines TRBV7-8 with TRBJ2-5; 9 bases map to TRBD1. Per germline, CDR1 SGHVS and CDR2 FQNEAQ. The V gene end was trimmed by 5 bases and the J gene end by 5 bases; junction bases not matched to a gene: 6. The CDR3 runs 14 residues. CDR3 nucleotides: TGTGCCAGCAGCCGGGACAGGGCGGGGGAGACCCAGTACTTC. This encodes CASSRDRAGETQYF.

This chain links TRBV7-3 with TRBJ1-4, with 9 bases fitting TRBD1. Germline assignment: CDR1 SGHTA and CDR2 FQGTGA. The CDR3 sequence is 16 residues long. J lost 4 bases, V lost 4 bases, and 7 bases had no gene match. In nucleotides, the CDR3 is TGTGCCAGCAGCTCCCTCGGACAGGGGAGTAATGAAAAACTGTTTTTT. Protein sequence: CASSSLGQGSNEKLFF.

The chain links TRBV20-1 to TRBJ2-1; no reliable D call. V was trimmed by 0 bases and J by 12 bases, leaving 9 bases between them. Germline CDR1 DFQATT, CDR2 SNEGSKA (reference sequence). The CDR3 loop spans 11 amino acids. In DNA, the CDR3 is TGCAGTGCTAGAGACGCGCCAGGGCAGTTCTTC. The encoded protein is CSARDAPGQFF.

The chain employs TRBV7-2 and TRBJ1-2; 12 nucleotides agree with TRBD1. The CDR3 length is 16 residues. V lost 4 bases to trimming and J lost 7 bases; unmatched junction nucleotides: 10. CDR1 and CDR2 (germline): SGHTA, FQGNSA. CDR3 nucleotide sequence: TGTGCCAGCAGCTCAGCCCCCGGGACAGGGGGCCTTGGCTACACCTTC. Translation: CASSSAPGTGGLGYTF.

As for this clonotype: A read error may produce the germline difference seen at one junction end. The J gene is TRBJ1-4, the V gene TRBV7-9, with 8 nucleotides matching TRBD1. The CDR3 has 14 residues. Germline V gene lookup returns CDR1 SEHNR and CDR2 FQNEAQ (reference sequence). The CDR3 protein is CAGSLDRVKEKLFF. The CDR3 coding sequence is TGTGCCGGCAGTTTGGACAGGGTAAAAGAAAAACTGTTTTTT. The full variable domain, in which reference TRBV7-9 and TRBJ1-4 provide the parts outside the CDR3, is DTGVSQNPRHKITKRGQNVTFRCDPISEHNRLYWYRQTLGQGPEFLTYFQNEAQLEKSRLLSDRFSAERPKGSFSTLEIQRTEQGDSAMYLCAGSLDRVKEKLFFGSGTQLSVL.

This clonotype was counted between two and nine times. The rearrangement uses TRBV10-1 and TRBJ1-3; TRBD1 might be the D (6 bases). The CDR3 is made up of 17 amino acids. CDR1 WNHNN and CDR2 SYGVQD come from the germline V gene (reference sequence). V was trimmed by 4 bases and J by 4 bases, leaving 20 bases between them. The CDR3 reads CASSGSGGLLWGNTIYF. CDR3 nucleotide sequence: TGCGCCAGCAGTGGGAGTGGGGGCCTCCTCTGGGGAAACACCATATATTTT.

This clonotype was seen a single time. Germline is not matched at one junction end, which may reflect a read error. The chain is built from TRBV7-9 and TRBJ2-5; 11 nucleotides match TRBD2. The germline V gene has CDR1 SEHNR and CDR2 FQNEAQ (reference sequence). The CDR3 extends over 13 amino acids. The CDR3: CASSPSGGETQYF. Here the CDR3 DNA reads TGTGCTAGCAGCCCTAGCGGGGGGGAGACCCAGTACTTC.

The J gene is TRBJ2-7, the V gene TRBV20-1, with 9 positions matching TRBD1. The CDR3 extends over 14 amino acids. Trimming at V came to 1 base and at J to 3 bases, leaving 4 bases not matched to a gene. Germline CDR1 reads DFQATT; CDR2 reads SNEGSKA (reference sequence). Written as DNA, the CDR3 is TGCAGTGCTAGAGGAAGGGACAGGGTCTACGAGCAGTACTTC. Translated, it gives CSARGRDRVYEQYF.